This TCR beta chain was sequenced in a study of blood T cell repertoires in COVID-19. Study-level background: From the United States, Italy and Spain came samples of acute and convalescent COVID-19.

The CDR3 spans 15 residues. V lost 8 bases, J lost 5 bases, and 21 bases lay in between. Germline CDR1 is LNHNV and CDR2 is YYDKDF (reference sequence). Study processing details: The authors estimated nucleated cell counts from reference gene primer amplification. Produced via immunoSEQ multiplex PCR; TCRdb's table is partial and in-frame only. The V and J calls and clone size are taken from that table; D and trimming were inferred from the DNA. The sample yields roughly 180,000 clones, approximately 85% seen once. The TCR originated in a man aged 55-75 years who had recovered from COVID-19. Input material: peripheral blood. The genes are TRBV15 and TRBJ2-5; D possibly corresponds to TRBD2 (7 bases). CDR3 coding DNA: TGTGCCACCGACCTTGAAGGGGGGGTATCCGAGACCCAGTACTTC. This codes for CATDLEGGVSETQYF.